Listed below are T cell receptor beta chains from one sample, sequenced in a study of beta chain features in type 1 diabetes. Profiling relied on immunoSEQ multiplex PCR, and the TCRdb table lists in-frame clones only, not all of them. The sample has approximately 250,000 clones; over 7.5% are singletons. Source material: naive CD4+ T cells from blood. These receptor sequences come from a woman younger than 35 in good health. Both conserved end residues are part of each CDR3. A D gene is named only where the DNA matches it firmly. The listing skips clone size in some rows; elsewhere it reads once, few, many or a size class.

v_gene,d_gene,abundance,j_gene,CDR3aa,CDR3nt
TRBV7-9,-,-,TRBJ2-1,CASSFGDLGALEQFF,TGTGCCAGCAGCTTCGGAGACCTAGGCGCTCTTGAGCAGTTCTTC
TRBV4-1,-,few,TRBJ1-5,CASSQEVGREGQPQHF,TGCGCCAGCAGCCAAGAGGTTGGCAGGGAGGGTCAGCCCCAGCATTTT
TRBV6-5,TRBD1,few,TRBJ1-1,CASSNTGGRGTEAFF,TGTGCCAGCAGTAACACAGGGGGCCGGGGCACTGAAGCTTTCTTT
TRBV5-1,TRBD2,-,TRBJ2-1,CASSLELAGGREQFF,TGCGCCAGCAGCTTGGAGCTAGCGGGAGGACGGGAGCAGTTCTTC
TRBV11-2,TRBD1,-,TRBJ2-3,CASSLARRDRAVDTQYF,TGTGCCAGCAGCTTAGCCCGCCGGGACAGGGCCGTAGATACGCAGTATTTT
TRBV11-1,-,few,TRBJ2-5,CASSLWGRGSETQYF,TGTGCCAGCAGCTTATGGGGCAGGGGTTCGGAGACCCAGTACTTC
TRBV6-1,-,-,TRBJ1-2,CASSPPVRGADGYTF,TGTGCCAGCAGTCCCCCCGTTCGCGGGGCGGATGGCTACACCTTC
TRBV7-3,-,-,TRBJ1-2,CASSPRGGEGYTF,TGTGCCAGCAGCCCAAGGGGTGGGGAAGGCTACACCTTC
TRBV11-1,-,-,TRBJ2-1,CASSLRMGGGNEQFF,TGTGCCAGCAGCTTACGTATGGGCGGAGGCAATGAGCAGTTCTTC
TRBV5-1,TRBD2,-,TRBJ2-1,CASSLDRLAGNNEQFF,TGCGCCAGCAGCTTGGACCGACTAGCGGGGAACAATGAGCAGTTCTTC
TRBV9,-,-,TRBJ1-1,CASSGPGGIMNTEAFF,TGTGCCAGCAGCGGACCGGGAGGAATCATGAACACTGAAGCTTTCTTT
TRBV7-9,-,-,TRBJ2-1,CASSLALSDPPYNEQFF,TGTGCCAGCAGCTTAGCCTTGAGTGATCCCCCCTACAATGAGCAGTTCTTC
TRBV6-1,TRBD1,few,TRBJ2-7,CASIPGQTYWGQYF,TGTGCCAGCATCCCGGGACAGACTTACTGGGGGCAGTACTTC
TRBV6-6,-,few,TRBJ2-5,CASRHKETQYF,TGTGCCAGCAGACACAAAGAGACCCAGTACTTC
TRBV5-1,-,few,TRBJ1-1,CASSFSRNTEAFF,TGCGCCAGCAGCTTTTCGAGGAACACTGAAGCTTTCTTT
TRBV7-9,-,-,TRBJ2-3,CASSFVAGSTDTQYF,TGTGCCAGCAGCTTCGTGGCGGGGAGCACAGATACGCAGTATTTT
TRBV9,-,many,TRBJ2-5,CASSARGETQYF,TGTGCCAGCAGCGCCAGGGGAGAGACCCAGTACTTC
TRBV2,-,few,TRBJ2-7,CASSAANYEQYF,TGTGCCAGCAGTGCAGCTAACTACGAGCAGTACTTC
TRBV5-1,TRBD2,few,TRBJ2-2,CASSFGLGDTGELFF,TGCGCCAGCAGCTTCGGACTAGGGGACACCGGGGAGCTGTTTTTT
TRBV30,-,-,TRBJ1-6,CAWSPRGGNSPLHF,TGTGCCTGGAGTCCCAGAGGAGGGAATTCACCCCTCCACTTT
TRBV5-1,TRBD1,few,TRBJ2-7,CASSVWTGGTYEQYF,TGCGCCAGCAGCGTTTGGACAGGGGGAACCTACGAGCAGTACTTC
TRBV19,-,many,TRBJ2-1,CASSISVEQFF,TGTGCCAGTAGTATCTCGGTTGAGCAGTTCTTC
TRBV19,TRBD1,-,TRBJ1-2,CASTKPGQADYGYTF,TGTGCCAGTACCAAGCCGGGACAGGCCGACTATGGCTACACCTTC
TRBV30,TRBD1,few,TRBJ1-5,CAWRQGNQPQHF,TGTGCCTGGCGACAGGGGAATCAGCCCCAGCATTTT
TRBV5-1,-,-,TRBJ2-5,CASSLTGPETQYF,TGCGCCAGCAGCTTGACAGGGCCAGAGACCCAGTACTTC
TRBV5-4,TRBD1,few,TRBJ1-1,CASSFPNRDREIAFF,TGTGCCAGCAGCTTTCCAAACCGGGACAGGGAAATAGCTTTCTTT
TRBV7-9,-,-,TRBJ1-2,CASSPQGVGYGYTF,TGTGCCAGCAGTCCGCAGGGTGTTGGCTATGGCTACACCTTC
TRBV5-1,-,-,TRBJ1-1,CASSLPRGVNTEAFF,TGCGCCAGCAGTCTTCCACGGGGAGTGAACACTGAAGCTTTCTTT
TRBV5-4,TRBD1,-,TRBJ1-1,CASSLRQGSGNTEAFF,TGTGCCAGCAGCTTACGACAGGGGTCGGGGAACACTGAAGCTTTCTTT
TRBV20-1,TRBD1,-,TRBJ2-1,CSARIRDSKFF,TGCAGTGCCCGGATCCGGGACAGTAAGTTCTTC
TRBV6-6,TRBD1,few,TRBJ1-2,CASSSQSSGTARGYTF,TGTGCCAGCAGTTCACAAAGTTCCGGGACAGCTCGGGGCTACACCTTC
TRBV5-1,-,few,TRBJ1-2,CASSRDSANYGYTF,TGCGCCAGCAGCCGGGACTCAGCTAACTATGGCTACACCTTC
TRBV30,TRBD2,few,TRBJ2-1,CAWSVGLAGSEQFF,TGTGCCTGGAGTGTAGGCCTAGCGGGAAGTGAGCAGTTCTTC
TRBV6-1,-,-,TRBJ1-4,CASSPGSEKLFF,TGTGCCAGCAGCCCCGGGAGCGAAAAACTGTTTTTT
TRBV18,-,few,TRBJ1-1,CASSTVNTEAFF,TGTGCCAGCTCAACGGTGAACACTGAAGCTTTCTTT
TRBV10-3,TRBD1,-,TRBJ2-2,CAISEGQGTGELFF,TGTGCCATCAGTGAAGGACAGGGTACCGGGGAGCTGTTTTTT
TRBV4-2,-,few,TRBJ2-3,CASSQQITDTQYF,TGTGCCAGCAGCCAGCAGATCACAGATACGCAGTATTTT
TRBV5-1,-,-,TRBJ2-1,CASSLRDRLGDEQFF,TGCGCCAGCAGCTTGCGTGACCGCTTAGGGGATGAGCAGTTCTTC
TRBV5-1,TRBD2,-,TRBJ2-7,CASSWGGDDLYEQYF,TGCGCCAGCAGCTGGGGAGGGGACGACCTCTACGAGCAGTACTTC
TRBV19,-,-,TRBJ1-4,CASSQGQRNEKLFF,TGTGCCAGTAGCCAAGGACAGAGAAATGAAAAACTGTTTTTT
TRBV2,TRBD1,-,TRBJ2-7,CAGRVGTGGEQYF,TGTGCCGGTCGGGTCGGGACAGGTGGCGAGCAGTACTTC
TRBV29-1,-,few,TRBJ1-2,CSVEGAPQLYGYTF,TGCAGCGTGGAAGGGGCCCCTCAACTGTATGGCTACACCTTC
TRBV6-1,-,few,TRBJ2-7,CASSEGRYEQYF,TGTGCCAGCAGTGAAGGCAGGTACGAGCAGTACTTC
TRBV9,-,-,TRBJ2-1,CASSVAPGHYNEQFF,TGTGCCAGCAGCGTAGCACCTGGACACTACAATGAGCAGTTCTTC
TRBV7-8,-,-,TRBJ2-1,CASSHQRVSYNEQFF,TGTGCCAGCAGCCACCAGAGGGTCTCCTACAATGAGCAGTTCTTC